The 16 T cell receptor beta chains below come from one sample, sequenced in a study of shared clonotypes between healthy human individuals. Method: immunoSEQ multiplex PCR; TCRdb's copy keeps in-frame clones and lacks some. The repertoire consists of some 2.1 million clones, with about 95% occurring once and the leading ten covering more than 0.1%. The sequencing input was naive CD4+ T cells sorted from blood. Subset in this sample: CD45RA+ positively selected. The receptors were gathered from a man aged 18 to 30 in good health.

In this sample, this clone turned up once. The V gene is TRBV5-8, the J gene TRBJ1-2; the D is unclear. The V and J ends lost 2 bases and 1 base respectively, with 15 bases between them. The CDR3 consists of 16 residues. Per germline, CDR1 SGHTS and CDR2 YDEGEE. CDR3 DNA sequence: TGTGCCAGCAGCTTCCGGGCCACCGCTTATAACTATGGCTACACCTTC. Residues: CASSFRATAYNYGYTF.

V is TRBV4-2 and J is TRBJ2-7; D may be TRBD1 (6 bases). V lost 1 base and J 3 bases, leaving 13 bases between the germline ends. The CDR3 is 15 residues long. Germline lookup yields CDR1 LGHNA and CDR2 YNFKEQ. CDR3 sequence (DNA): TGTGCCAGCAGCCAAGTACCAGGGGTTCTCTACGAGCAGTACTTC. Its translation: CASSQVPGVLYEQYF.

The chain combines TRBV7-2 with TRBJ2-2, with 7 bases lining up with TRBD1. Looked up from germline, CDR1 is SGHTA and CDR2 is FQGNSA. The trim removed 6 bases at V and 2 bases at J, leaving 9 bases unmatched. This CDR3 contains 16 residues. The CDR3 here is CASRPAGTVNTGELFF. CDR3 bases: TGTGCCAGCAGACCTGCCGGGACAGTTAACACCGGGGAGCTGTTTTTT.

The CDR3 here is CASRVQAVNEQFF. The CDR3 DNA is TGTGCCAGCAGGGTACAGGCGGTCAATGAGCAGTTCTTC. The chain combines TRBV2 with TRBJ2-1, with D possibly being TRBD1 (5 bases). This CDR3 contains 13 residues. V was trimmed by 6 bases and J by 6 bases, leaving 12 bases between them. Germline loops: CDR1 SNHLY, CDR2 FYNNEI. The entire variable domain, with the rest obtained from reference TRBV2 and TRBJ2-1, is as follows: EPEVTQTPSHQVTQMGQEVILRCVPISNHLYFYWYRQILGQKVEFLVSFYNNEISEKSEIFDDQFSVERPDGSNFTLKIRSTKLEDSAMYFCASRVQAVNEQFFGPGTRLTVL.

The chain links TRBV5-4 to TRBJ2-7, with 8 bases that match TRBD1. The CDR3 loop spans 14 amino acids. The J segment lost 2 bases and the V segment lost 4 bases, leaving 5 bases of the junction unmatched. CDR1 and CDR2 from the germline V gene are SGHNT and YYREEE (reference sequence). CDR3 bases: TGTGCCAGCAGCCACAACAGGGGGGCCTACGAGCAGTACTTC. It specifies CASSHNRGAYEQYF.

J is TRBJ2-6 and V is TRBV12-2; the table names TRBD2, a call not compared with the DNA. TRBV12-2 is flagged as a pseudogene. The CDR3 is made up of 17 amino acids. CDR3 protein: CASRFETGLAGANVLTF. The DNA for the CDR3 is TGTGCAAGTCGCTTCGAGACCGGTCTAGCTGGGGCCAACGTCCTGACTTTC.

A single count supports this clone. The J gene is TRBJ1-2, the V gene TRBV5-6, with D maybe TRBD1 (6 bases). Looked up from germline, CDR1 is SGHDT and CDR2 is YYEEEE. Between the trimmed V and J ends, which lost 3 bases and 8 bases, there was a span of 14 bases. This CDR3 contains 13 residues. DNA for the CDR3: TGTGCCAGCAGCTCTTCCGGGACAAGCGGCTACACCTTC. This encodes CASSSSGTSGYTF.

This chain links TRBV10-3 with TRBJ2-7, with a tentative D call TRBD2 (5 bases). CDR1 is ENHRY and CDR2 is SYGVKD in the germline V gene. V was pared by 2 bases and J by 0 bases, with 11 bases between. CDR3 length: 15 amino acids. CDR3 coding DNA: TGTGCCATCAGTGAGGTGCGGGTCTCCTCCTACGAGCAGTACTTC. Its protein product is CAISEVRVSSYEQYF.

This chain connects TRBV15 to TRBJ1-3; a weak D match, TRBD1 (5 bases). The CDR3 totals 16 residues. The V end was cut by 5 bases, the J end by 1 base, with 15 bases between. CDR1 is LNHNV, CDR2 YYDKDF, per germline (reference sequence). CDR3 protein: CATSYTGRQSGNTIYF. The DNA for the CDR3 is TGTGCCACCAGCTATACGGGACGGCAGTCTGGAAACACCATATATTTT.

V usage is TRBV10-1 and J usage is TRBJ2-5, with TRBD2 matching over 13 bases. CDR1 WNHNN and CDR2 SYGVQD come from the germline V gene (reference sequence). The V segment lost 5 bases and the J segment 3 bases; nucleotides outside the gene matches: 3. This CDR3 contains 15 residues. The CDR3 region has the DNA TGCGCCAGCAGTCCGGGACTAGCGGGGAAAGAGACCCAGTACTTC. This sequence encodes CASSPGLAGKETQYF.

V and J are TRBV9 and TRBJ1-2; no firm D call. The length of the CDR3 is 16 residues. V gave up 2 bases and J gave up 1 base, with 15 bases separating them. CDR1 SGDLS and CDR2 YYNGEE come from the germline V gene. The CDR3 spells CASSVSPQAVNYGYTF. CDR3 nucleotides: TGTGCCAGCAGCGTGTCTCCGCAGGCGGTTAACTATGGCTACACCTTC.

The count of this clone is one. The chain has TRBV10-3 and TRBJ1-2; no firm D call. CDR3 length: 14 residues. V was clipped by 0 bases and J by 4 bases, with 9 bases between them. CDR1 ENHRY and CDR2 SYGVKD come from the germline V gene. The CDR3 DNA reads TGTGCCATCAGTGAGTCGACGTCCCGCTATGGCTACACCTTC. Its protein is CAISESTSRYGYTF.

This clone is a singleton in its sample. This chain links TRBV5-4 with TRBJ2-7; D tentatively fits TRBD1 or TRBD2 (5 bases each). The V end lost 4 bases, the J end lost 1 base, and 15 bases lay between the germline ends. CDR1 is SGHNT, CDR2 YYREEE, per germline (reference sequence). This CDR3 region has 15 residues. The CDR3 DNA is TGTGCCAGCAGCCCGCTTCCCGAGGGGTCCTACGAGCAGTACTTC. Protein: CASSPLPEGSYEQYF.

Comment on this clone: The same CDR3 also results from other DNA sequences found in this sample. The chain carries TRBV9 and TRBJ1-4; 10 positions match TRBD1. V was pared by 3 bases and J by 7 bases, with 3 bases of the junction left unmatched. The germline V gene has CDR1 SGDLS and CDR2 YYNGEE. This CDR3 is 14 amino acids long. CDR3 sequence reads: CASSETGGGEKLFF. CDR3 bases: TGTGCCAGCAGCGAGACAGGGGGCGGTGAAAAACTGTTTTTT.

In regard to this clone: Other DNA sequences of this sample code for an identical CDR3. The chain carries TRBV7-2 and TRBJ2-2; no definite D call. Germline V lookup: CDR1 SGHTA, CDR2 FQGNSA. V lost 1 base and J 2 bases, leaving 8 bases between the germline ends. There are 15 residues in the CDR3. CDR3 coding DNA: TGTGCCAGCAGCTTAGGTCGCCCTAACACCGGGGAGCTGTTTTTT. Translation gives CASSLGRPNTGELFF.

V is TRBV10-1 and J is TRBJ2-3; D is unresolved. Germline assignment: CDR1 WNHNN and CDR2 SYGVQD (reference sequence). Deletions cut 4 bases from V and 0 bases from J, with 8 bases between. The CDR3 sequence is 14 residues long. CDR3 nucleotides: TGCGCCAGCAGTGCTAACCCTAGCACAGATACGCAGTATTTT. This codes for CASSANPSTDTQYF.